This T cell receptor beta chain was sequenced during a study of blood T cells in healthy people across ages (dated by TCRdb to between 2015 and 2017). Regarding the research as a whole: Template switching captured roughly one uniquely barcoded TCR beta cDNA molecule per two T cells in model experiments. The study measured age-related changes in TCR beta repertoire diversity using deep sequencing normalized with unique cDNA molecular identifiers. The donors were divided into four age groups: young (average approximately 15 years), middle-aged (around 37), aged (approximately 59) and long-lived (about 79). To avoid experimental bias, donors of different ages were distributed randomly across sequencing lanes. The study analyzed two additional independent replicas of 1 million unique cDNA reads from the same blood draw for two donors, one aged 18 to 30 and one aged 80 or older.

Summary of the overall study and its limitations: Because profiling used bulk unsorted PBMCs, naive and antigen-experienced compartments could not be compared conclusively. Estimates of total diversity based on one million sequenced T cells were regarded as lower bounds and as underestimates. Donor CMV infection status was unknown, potentially confounding age-related changes in expanded clonotypes. As age increased, observed TCR beta diversity per million T cells dropped in a roughly linear way, and a significant reduction was already evident by age 40. Compared with the aged group, the long-lived group had more naive CD4+ T cells, fewer expanded clones and increased TCR diversity, a pattern suggesting age selection. There was a strong correlation between observed TCR beta diversity and the percentage of naive T cells measured by flow cytometry.

This clonotype was picked up one time. No cognate antigen has been identified for it. Per-base qualities were not stored, and no clone one base away is much larger. A lone read gives weak evidence. The approximately 39 donors, aged roughly 6 to 95 years, were systemically healthy Caucasian individuals from Russia. Each donor gave approximately 9.4 milliliters of peripheral blood, drawn into EDTA-treated Vacutainer tubes. PBMCs were isolated by Ficoll-Paque density-gradient centrifugation, with at least 7 million obtained per sample. Total RNA was extracted from PBMCs with Trizol reagent, with at least 5 micrograms obtained per sample. Naive CD45RAhigh/CD27high T cell percentages were measured by flow cytometry on a PBMC aliquot from every donor. Counted from cysteine to phenylalanine, this CDR3 has 15 amino acids. The sequence is cut down to CDR3 DNA, 45 bases in frame from base 1. The junction carries 13 bases between V and J, which are trimmed by 5 bases and 0 bases respectively.

The method was 5' RACE. The listed sequencing device is Illumina HiSeq 2500. The second PCR ran for about 6 to 11 cycles and used a J-beta primer mix along with a sample-barcoded 5' primer. Each TCR beta cDNA molecule received a unique molecular identifier from a template-switch 5' adaptor carrying 12 random nucleotides. At least 2.5 million CDR3-containing paired-end reads were obtained from each sample. All of the RNA was converted into first-strand cDNA using the Mint cDNA synthesis kit, with a TRBC-specific oligonucleotide serving as the primer. Following uracil-DNA glycosylase treatment, all cDNA underwent a first 18-cycle PCR with the universal primers M1SS and BC2_uni_R. Processing in the source paper ran as follows. For normalization, 1 million high-quality reads were randomly selected from each sample, with every read carrying a distinct molecular identifier. Instead of being binned into consensus sequences, reads that shared molecular identifiers were thrown out. MiTCR, run with a Q25 quality threshold and the strictest error-elimination algorithm, handled CDR3 identification, clonotype clustering and error correction. A nonparametric unseen species model with Euler transformation was used to estimate a lower bound on total TCR beta diversity. TCRdb passed the public sequencing reads through fastp at Q25 and MiXCR, retaining productive beta sequences. All rows with the same CDR3 protein become a single entry with the most common DNA and genes. TCRdb, rather than the study authors, made the V and J calls. Present in this sample are about 720,000 distinct CDR3 sequences, approximately 21% of which were seen just once. The ten most abundant clones make up under 25% of the sample.

Sequencing input: blood. The clonotype was recovered from a man between 65 and 79 years old in good health. The chain employs TRBV12-3 or TRBV12-4 and TRBJ1-2, and the D gene may be TRBD1, 5 bases matching. The DNA sequence is TGTGCCAGCAGTATGGGACTTTTAGCTAACTATGGCTACACCTTC. Its protein product is CASSMGLLANYGYTF.